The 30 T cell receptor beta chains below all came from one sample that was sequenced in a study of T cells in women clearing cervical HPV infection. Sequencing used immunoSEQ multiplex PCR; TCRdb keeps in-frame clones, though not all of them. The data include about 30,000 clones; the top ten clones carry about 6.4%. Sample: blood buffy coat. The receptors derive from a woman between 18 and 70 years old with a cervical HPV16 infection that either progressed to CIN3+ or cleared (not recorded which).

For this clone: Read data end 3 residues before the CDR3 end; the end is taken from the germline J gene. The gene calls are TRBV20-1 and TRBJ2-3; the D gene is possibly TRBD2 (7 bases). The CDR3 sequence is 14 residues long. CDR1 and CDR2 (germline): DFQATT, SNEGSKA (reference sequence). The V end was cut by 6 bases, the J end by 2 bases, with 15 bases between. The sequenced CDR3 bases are TGCAGTGCGAGGGGGACTACATCCACAGATACG. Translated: CSARGTTSTDT. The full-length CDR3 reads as CSARGTTSTDTQYF.

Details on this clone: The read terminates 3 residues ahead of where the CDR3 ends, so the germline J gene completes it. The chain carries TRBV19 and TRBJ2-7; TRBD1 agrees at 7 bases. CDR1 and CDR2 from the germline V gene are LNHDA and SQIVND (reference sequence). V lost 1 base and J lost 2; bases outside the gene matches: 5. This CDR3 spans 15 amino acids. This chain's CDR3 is CASSIGGTAPYEQYF. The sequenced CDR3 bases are TGTGCCAGTAGTATAGGGGGGACAGCCCCCTACGAG.

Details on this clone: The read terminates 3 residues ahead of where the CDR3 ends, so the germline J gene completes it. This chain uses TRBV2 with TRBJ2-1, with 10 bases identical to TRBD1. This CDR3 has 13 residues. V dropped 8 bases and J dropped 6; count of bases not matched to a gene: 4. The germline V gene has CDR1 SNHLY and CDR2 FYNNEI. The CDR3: CASEDRGFNEQFF. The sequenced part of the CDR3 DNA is TGTGCCAGCGAGGACAGGGGGTTCAATGAG.

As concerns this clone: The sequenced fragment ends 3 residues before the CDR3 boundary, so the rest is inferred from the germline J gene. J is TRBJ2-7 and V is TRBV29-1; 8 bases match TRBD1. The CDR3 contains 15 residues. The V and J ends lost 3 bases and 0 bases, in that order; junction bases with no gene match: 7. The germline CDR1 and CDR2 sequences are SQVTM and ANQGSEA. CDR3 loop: CSVEGDRRSSYEQYF. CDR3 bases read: TGCAGCGTTGAGGGGGACAGGCGCTCCTCCTACGAG.

The CDR3 loop reads CSVPVAGDSEQYF. The CDR3 DNA, read in part, is TGCAGCGTCCCCGTGGCAGGGGATAGCGAG. The gene calls are TRBV29-1 and TRBJ2-7; D is possibly TRBD1 (6 bases). The sequenced fragment ends 3 residues before the CDR3 boundary, so the rest is inferred from the germline J gene. This CDR3 region has 13 residues. V lost 6 bases and J lost 6, with 18 bases in between. Germline values: CDR1 SQVTM, CDR2 ANQGSEA.

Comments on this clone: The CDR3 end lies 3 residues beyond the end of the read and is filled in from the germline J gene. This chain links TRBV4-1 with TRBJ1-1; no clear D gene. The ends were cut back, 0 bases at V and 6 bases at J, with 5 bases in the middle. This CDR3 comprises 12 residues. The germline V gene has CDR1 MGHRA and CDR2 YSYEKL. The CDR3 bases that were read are TGCGCCAGCAGCCAAGACGGGGCTGAA. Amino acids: CASSQDGAE. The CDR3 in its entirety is CASSQDGAEAFF.

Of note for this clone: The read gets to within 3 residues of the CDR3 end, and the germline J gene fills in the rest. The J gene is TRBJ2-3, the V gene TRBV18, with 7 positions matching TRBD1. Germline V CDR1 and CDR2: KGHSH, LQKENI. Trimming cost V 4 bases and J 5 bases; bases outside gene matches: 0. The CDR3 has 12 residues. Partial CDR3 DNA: TGTGCCAGCTCACGACAGGGAGATACG. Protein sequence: CASSRQGDT. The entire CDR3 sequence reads CASSRQGDTQYF.

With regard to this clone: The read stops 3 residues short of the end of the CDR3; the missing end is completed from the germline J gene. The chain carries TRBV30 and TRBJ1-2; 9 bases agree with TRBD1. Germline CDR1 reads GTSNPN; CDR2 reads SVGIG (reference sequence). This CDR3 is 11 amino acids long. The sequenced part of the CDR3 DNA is TGTGCCTGGGACAGGGGGAACGGC. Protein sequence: CAWDRGNG. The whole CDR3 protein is CAWDRGNGYTF.

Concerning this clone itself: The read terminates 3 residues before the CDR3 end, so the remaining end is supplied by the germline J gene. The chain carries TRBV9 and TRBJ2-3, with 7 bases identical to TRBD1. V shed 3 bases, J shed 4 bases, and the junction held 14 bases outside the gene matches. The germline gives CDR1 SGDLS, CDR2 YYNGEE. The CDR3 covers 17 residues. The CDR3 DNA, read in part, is TGTGCCAGCAGCGGAAACAGGGGCTCGAGTCCGTCAGATACG. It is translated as CASSGNRGSSPSDT. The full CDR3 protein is CASSGNRGSSPSDTQYF.

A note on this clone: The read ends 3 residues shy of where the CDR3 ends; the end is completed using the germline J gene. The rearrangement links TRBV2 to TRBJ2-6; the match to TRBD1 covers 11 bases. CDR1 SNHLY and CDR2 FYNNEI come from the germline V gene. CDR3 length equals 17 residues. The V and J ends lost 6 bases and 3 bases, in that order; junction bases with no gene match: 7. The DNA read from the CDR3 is TGTGCCAGCAGCCAGGACAGGGGGCGGGGTGGGGCCAACGTC. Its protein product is CASSQDRGRGGANV. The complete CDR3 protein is CASSQDRGRGGANVLTF.

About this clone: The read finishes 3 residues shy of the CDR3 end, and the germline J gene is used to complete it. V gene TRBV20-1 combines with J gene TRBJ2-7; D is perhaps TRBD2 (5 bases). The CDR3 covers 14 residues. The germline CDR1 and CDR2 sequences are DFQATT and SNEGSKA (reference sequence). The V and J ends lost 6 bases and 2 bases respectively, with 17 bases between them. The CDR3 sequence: CSARLDRGPYEQYF. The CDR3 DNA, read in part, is TGCAGTGCCCGCTTAGATCGGGGTCCCTACGAG.

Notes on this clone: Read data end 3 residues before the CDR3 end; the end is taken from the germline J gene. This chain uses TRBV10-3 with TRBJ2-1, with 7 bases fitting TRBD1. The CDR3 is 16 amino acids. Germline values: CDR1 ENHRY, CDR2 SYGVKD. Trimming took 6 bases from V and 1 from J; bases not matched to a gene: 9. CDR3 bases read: TGTGCCATCAGGGCGATTACAGGGGAGTCCTACAATGAG. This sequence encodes CAIRAITGESYNE. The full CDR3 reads CAIRAITGESYNEQFF.

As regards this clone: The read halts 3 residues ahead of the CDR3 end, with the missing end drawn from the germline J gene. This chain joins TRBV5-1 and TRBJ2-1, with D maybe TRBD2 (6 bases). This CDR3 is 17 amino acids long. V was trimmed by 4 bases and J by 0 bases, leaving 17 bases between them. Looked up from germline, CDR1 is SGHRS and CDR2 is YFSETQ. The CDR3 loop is CASSPKGLLSSYNEQFF. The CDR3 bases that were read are TGCGCCAGCAGCCCAAAGGGACTTTTGAGCTCCTACAATGAG. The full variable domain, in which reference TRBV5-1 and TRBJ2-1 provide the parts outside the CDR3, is KAGVTQTPRYLIKTRGQQVTLSCSPISGHRSVSWYQQTPGQGLQFLFEYFSETQRNKGNFPGRFSGRQFSNSRSEMNVSTLELGDSALYLCASSPKGLLSSYNEQFFGPGTRLTVL.

CDR3 DNA (partial): TGCGCCAGCAGGGAAGGGACAGGGGGAAATTCACCC. It encodes CASREGTGGNSP. The whole CDR3 sequence is CASREGTGGNSPLHF. The rearrangement joins TRBV5-1 to TRBJ1-6; TRBD1 matches 11 bases. Read coverage stops 3 residues before the CDR3 terminus; the germline J gene supplies the remainder. The trim removed 5 bases at V and 7 bases at J, leaving 5 bases unmatched. There are 15 residues in the CDR3. Germline CDR1 reads SGHRS; CDR2 reads YFSETQ.

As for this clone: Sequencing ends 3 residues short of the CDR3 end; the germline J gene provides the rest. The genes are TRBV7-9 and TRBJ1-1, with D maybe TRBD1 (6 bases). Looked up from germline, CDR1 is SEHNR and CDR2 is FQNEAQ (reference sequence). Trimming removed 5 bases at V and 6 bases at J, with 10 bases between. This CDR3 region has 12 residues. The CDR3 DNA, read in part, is TGTGCCAGCAGCGGAGGGACACCTGAA. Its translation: CASSGGTPE. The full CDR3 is CASSGGTPEAFF.

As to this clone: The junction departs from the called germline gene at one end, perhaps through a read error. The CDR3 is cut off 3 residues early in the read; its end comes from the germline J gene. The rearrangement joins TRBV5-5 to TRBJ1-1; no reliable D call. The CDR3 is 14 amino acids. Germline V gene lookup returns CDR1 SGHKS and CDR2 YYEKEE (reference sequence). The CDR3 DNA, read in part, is TGTGCCAGCAGCTTGGCAGGCCCGAACGCTGAA. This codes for CASSLAGPNAE. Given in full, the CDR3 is CASSLAGPNAEAFF.

The CDR3 is CASSHDRVHYGYTF. Partial CDR3 DNA: TGTGCCAGCAGCCATGACAGGGTTCACTATGGC. This chain links TRBV11-2 with TRBJ1-2; 7 nucleotides align to TRBD1. Read sequence stops 3 residues before the CDR3 end, and the germline J gene provides the missing end. This CDR3 is 14 amino acids long. Losses at the gene ends were 5 bases for V and 3 bases for J; bases not matched to a gene: 6. The germline gives CDR1 SGHAT, CDR2 FQNNGV.

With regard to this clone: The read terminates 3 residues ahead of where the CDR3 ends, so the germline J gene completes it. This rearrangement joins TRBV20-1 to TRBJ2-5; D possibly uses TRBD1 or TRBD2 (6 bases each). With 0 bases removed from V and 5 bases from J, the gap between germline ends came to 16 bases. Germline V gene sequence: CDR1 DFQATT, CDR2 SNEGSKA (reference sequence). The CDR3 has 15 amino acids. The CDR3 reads CSARDLQGGWETQYF. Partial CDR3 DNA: TGCAGTGCTAGAGATCTACAGGGAGGCTGGGAGACC.

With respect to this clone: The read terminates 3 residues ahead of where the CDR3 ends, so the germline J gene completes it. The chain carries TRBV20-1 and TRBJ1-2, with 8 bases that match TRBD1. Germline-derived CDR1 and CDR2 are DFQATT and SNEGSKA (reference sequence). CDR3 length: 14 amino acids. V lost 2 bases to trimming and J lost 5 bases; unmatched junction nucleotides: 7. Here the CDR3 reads CSARPRTGLYGYTF. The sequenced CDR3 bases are TGCAGTGCTAGACCGAGGACAGGGCTGTATGGC.

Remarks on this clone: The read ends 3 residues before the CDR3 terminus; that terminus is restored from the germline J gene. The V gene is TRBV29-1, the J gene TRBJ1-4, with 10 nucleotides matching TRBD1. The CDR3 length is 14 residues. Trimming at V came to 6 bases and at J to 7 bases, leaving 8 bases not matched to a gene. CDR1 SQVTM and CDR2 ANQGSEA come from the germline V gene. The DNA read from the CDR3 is TGCAGCGTGGAGACAGGGGGCGCGCCTGAAAAA. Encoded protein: CSVETGGAPEK. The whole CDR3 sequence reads CSVETGGAPEKLFF.

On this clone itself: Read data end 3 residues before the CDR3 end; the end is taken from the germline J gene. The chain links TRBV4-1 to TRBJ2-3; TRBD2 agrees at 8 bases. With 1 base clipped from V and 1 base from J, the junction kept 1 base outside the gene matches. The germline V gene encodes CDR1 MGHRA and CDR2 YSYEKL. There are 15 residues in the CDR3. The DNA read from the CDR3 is TGCGCCAGCAGCCAAGTACTAGCGGGCACAGATACG. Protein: CASSQVLAGTDT. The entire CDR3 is CASSQVLAGTDTQYF.

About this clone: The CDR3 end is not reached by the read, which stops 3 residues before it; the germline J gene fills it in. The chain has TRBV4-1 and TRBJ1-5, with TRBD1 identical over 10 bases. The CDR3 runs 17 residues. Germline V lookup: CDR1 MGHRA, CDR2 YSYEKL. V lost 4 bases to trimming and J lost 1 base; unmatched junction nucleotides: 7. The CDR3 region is CASSPGDRGRSNQPQHF. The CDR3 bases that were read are TGCGCCAGCAGCCCCGGGGACAGGGGACGGAGCAATCAGCCC.

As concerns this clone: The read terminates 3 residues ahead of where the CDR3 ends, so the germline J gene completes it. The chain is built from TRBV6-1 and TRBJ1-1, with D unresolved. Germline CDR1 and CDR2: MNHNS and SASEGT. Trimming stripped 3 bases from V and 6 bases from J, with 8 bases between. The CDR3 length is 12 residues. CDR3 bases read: TGTGCCAGCAGTGAGCGGGGTCCTGAA. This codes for CASSERGPE. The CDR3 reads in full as CASSERGPEAFF.

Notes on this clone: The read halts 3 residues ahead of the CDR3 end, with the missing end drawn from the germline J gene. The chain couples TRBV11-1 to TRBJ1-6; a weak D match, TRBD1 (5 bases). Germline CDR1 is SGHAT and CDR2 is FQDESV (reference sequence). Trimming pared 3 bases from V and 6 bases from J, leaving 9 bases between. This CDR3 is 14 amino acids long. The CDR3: CASSFQGPNSPLHF. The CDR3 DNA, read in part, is TGTGCCAGCAGCTTCCAGGGTCCTAATTCACCC.

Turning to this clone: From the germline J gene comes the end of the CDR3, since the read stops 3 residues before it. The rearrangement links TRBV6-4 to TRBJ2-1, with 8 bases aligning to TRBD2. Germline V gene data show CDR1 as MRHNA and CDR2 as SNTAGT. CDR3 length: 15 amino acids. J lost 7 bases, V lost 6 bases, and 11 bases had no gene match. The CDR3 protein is CASSQIAGSGNEQFF. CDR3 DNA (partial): TGTGCCAGCAGCCAAATAGCGGGGTCGGGGAATGAG.

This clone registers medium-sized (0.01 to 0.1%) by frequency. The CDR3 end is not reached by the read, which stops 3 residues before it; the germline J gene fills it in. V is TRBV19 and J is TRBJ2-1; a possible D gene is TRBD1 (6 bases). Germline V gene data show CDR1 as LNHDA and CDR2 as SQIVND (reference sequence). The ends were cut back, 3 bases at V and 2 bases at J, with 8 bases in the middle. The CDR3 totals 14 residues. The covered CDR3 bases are TGTGCCAGTAGTATCAGGGACACCTACAATGAG. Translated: CASSIRDTYNE. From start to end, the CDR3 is CASSIRDTYNEQFF.

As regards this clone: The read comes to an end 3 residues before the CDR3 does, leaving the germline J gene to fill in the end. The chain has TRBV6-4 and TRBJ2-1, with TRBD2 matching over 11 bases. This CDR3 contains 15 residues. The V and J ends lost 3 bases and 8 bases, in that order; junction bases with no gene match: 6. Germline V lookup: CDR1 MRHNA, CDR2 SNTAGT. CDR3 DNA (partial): TGTGCCAGCAGTGAAGAACTAGCGGGGGCGGATGAG. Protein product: CASSEELAGADE. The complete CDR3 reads CASSEELAGADEQFF.

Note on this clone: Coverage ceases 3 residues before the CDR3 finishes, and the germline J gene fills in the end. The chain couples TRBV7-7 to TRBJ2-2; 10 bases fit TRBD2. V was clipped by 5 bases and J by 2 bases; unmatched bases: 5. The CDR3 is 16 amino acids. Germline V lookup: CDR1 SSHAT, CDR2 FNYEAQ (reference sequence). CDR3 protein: CASSPRLAGNTGELFF. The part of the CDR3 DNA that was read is TGTGCCAGCAGCCCGCGACTAGCGGGTAACACCGGGGAG.

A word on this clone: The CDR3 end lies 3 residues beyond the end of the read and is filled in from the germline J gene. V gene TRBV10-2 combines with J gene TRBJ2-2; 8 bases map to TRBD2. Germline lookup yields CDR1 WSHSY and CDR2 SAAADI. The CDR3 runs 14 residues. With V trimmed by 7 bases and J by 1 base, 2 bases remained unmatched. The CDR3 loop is CASITSGNTGELFF. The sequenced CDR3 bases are TGCGCCAGCATAACTAGCGGGAACACCGGGGAG.

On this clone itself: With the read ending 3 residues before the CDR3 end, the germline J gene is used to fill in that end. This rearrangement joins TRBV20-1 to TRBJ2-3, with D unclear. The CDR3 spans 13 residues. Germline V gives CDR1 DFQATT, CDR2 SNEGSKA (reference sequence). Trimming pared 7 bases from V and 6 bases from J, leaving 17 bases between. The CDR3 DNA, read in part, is TGCAGTGTCCCCACAGCCGGCGCGGATACG. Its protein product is CSVPTAGADT. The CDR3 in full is CSVPTAGADTQYF.